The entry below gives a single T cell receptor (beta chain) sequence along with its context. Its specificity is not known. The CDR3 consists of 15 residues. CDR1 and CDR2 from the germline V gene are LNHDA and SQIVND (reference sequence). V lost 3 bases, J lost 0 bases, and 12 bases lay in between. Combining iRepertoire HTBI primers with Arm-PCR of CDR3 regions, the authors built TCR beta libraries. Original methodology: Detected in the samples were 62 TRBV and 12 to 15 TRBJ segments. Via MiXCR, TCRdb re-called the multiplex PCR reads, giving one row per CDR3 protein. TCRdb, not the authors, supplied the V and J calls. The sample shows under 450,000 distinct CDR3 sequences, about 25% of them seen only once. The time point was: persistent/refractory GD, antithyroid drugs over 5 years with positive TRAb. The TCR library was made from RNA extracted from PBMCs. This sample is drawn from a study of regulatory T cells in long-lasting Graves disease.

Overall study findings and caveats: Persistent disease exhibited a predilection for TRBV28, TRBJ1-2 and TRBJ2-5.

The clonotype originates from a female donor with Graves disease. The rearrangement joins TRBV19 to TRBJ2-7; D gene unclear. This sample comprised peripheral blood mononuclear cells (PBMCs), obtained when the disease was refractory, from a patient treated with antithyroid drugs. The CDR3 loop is CASSIASPFSYEQYF. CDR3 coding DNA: TGTGCCAGTAGTATTGCGAGCCCCTTCTCCTACGAGCAGTACTTC.